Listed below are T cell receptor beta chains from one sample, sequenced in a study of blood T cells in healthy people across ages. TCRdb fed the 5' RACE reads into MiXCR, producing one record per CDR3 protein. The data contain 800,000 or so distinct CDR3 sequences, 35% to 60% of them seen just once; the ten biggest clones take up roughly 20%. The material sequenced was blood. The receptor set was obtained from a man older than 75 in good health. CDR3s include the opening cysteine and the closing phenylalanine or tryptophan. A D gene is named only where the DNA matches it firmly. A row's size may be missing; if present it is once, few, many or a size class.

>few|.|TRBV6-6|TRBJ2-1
TGTGCCAGCAGTTACGTCAGGGGTTGGGATGAGCAGTTCTTC
CASSYVRGWDEQFF
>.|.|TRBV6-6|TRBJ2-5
TGTGCCAGCAGTTCCCTCGGGGACTCAGGGGAGACCCAGTACTTC
CASSSLGDSGETQYF
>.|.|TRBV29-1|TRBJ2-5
TGCAGCGTTGAGCCTCGGGACTGGAAATACAATGAGCAGTACTTC
CSVEPRDWKYNEQYF
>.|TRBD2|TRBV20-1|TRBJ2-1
TGCAGTGCTAGTGGTCGTCTAGCGGGCCGGAATGAGCAGTTCTTC
CSASGRLAGRNEQFF
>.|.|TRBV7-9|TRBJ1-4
TGTGCCAGCAGCTTAGGGACCGGGCCCGAGGAAAAACTGTTTTTT
CASSLGTGPEEKLFF
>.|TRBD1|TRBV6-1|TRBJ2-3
TGTGCCAGCAGTGCATCGAGGTCCCAAGGGACAGGGGGTATCGATACGCAGTATTTT
CASSASRSQGTGGIDTQYF
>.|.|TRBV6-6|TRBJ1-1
TGTGCCAGCACTCGGGCGGAGGTCACTGAAGCTTTCTTT
CASTRAEVTEAFF
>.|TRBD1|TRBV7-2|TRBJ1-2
TGTGCCAGCAGCTTAATCCCCAGGGGGTATGGCTACACCTTC
CASSLIPRGYGYTF
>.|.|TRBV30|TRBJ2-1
TGTGCCTGGAGTGTACTAGGACTAAAAGACGATGAGCAGTTCTTC
CAWSVLGLKDDEQFF
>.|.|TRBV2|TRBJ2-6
TGTGCCAGCAGTGTTGGGGCCAACGTCCTGACTTTC
CASSVGANVLTF
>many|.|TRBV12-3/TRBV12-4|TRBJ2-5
TGTGCCAGCAGTTTCGGCGGGGGCTCTAAAGAGACCCAGTACTTC
CASSFGGGSKETQYF
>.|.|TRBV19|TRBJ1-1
TGTGCCAGTAGCACATGGAACACTGAAGCTTTCTTT
CASSTWNTEAFF
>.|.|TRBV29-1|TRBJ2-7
TGCAGCGTTGAGGGCCAGGGGGGTTACGAGCAGTACTTC
CSVEGQGGYEQYF
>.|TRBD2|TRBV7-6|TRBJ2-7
TGTGCCAGCATTAAACCTTCCCGGAGGCGGGAGGGCCGCCACGAGCAGTACTTC
CASIKPSRRREGRHEQYF
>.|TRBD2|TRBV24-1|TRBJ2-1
TGTGCCACCAGTGGGTTAGTGGGAGGGCCGAATGAGCAGTTCTTC
CATSGLVGGPNEQFF
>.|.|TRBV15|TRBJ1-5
TGTGCCACCAGCAGAGATGATGGGTATGGGGGGAATCAGCCCCAGCATTTT
CATSRDDGYGGNQPQHF
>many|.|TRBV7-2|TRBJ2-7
TGTGCCAGCAGCTTGGGAGAGGACTCCTACGAGCAGTACTTC
CASSLGEDSYEQYF
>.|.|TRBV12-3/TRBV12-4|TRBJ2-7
TGTGCCAGCAGTGTACACTACTCCTACGAGCAGTACTTC
CASSVHYSYEQYF
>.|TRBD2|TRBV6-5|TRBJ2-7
TGTGCCAGCAGTTGGCGGGGAGGGATTTACGAGCAGTACTTC
CASSWRGGIYEQYF
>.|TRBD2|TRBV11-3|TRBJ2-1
TGTACCAGCAGCTTAGTCCATCCGAAAGCGGGAGGACGTCTGTTCTTC
CTSSLVHPKAGGRLFF
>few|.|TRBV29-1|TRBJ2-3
TGCAGCGTTGTTTACGGCACAGATACGCAGTATTTT
CSVVYGTDTQYF
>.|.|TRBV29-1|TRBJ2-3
TGCAGCGTGTTGCCCCAAGGCACGGATACGCAGTATTTT
CSVLPQGTDTQYF
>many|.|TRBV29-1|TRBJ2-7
TGCAGCGCATTGAAGGCGGGGGAGCAGTACTTC
CSALKAGEQYF
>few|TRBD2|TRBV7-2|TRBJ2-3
TGTGCCAGCAGCTTACCTAGCGGGATTGGAGATACGCAGTATTTT
CASSLPSGIGDTQYF
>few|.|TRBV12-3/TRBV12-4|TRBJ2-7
TGTGCCAGCAGTTTGAGGGCACAGCGACGGGAGCAGTACTTC
CASSLRAQRREQYF
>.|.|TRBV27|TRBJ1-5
TGTGCCAGCAGGGGCGGTAGCAATCAGCCCCAGCATTTT
CASRGGSNQPQHF
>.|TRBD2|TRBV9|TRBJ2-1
TGTGCCAGCAGCGCGGGACTAGCGGGATTGGTTGAGCAGTTCTTC
CASSAGLAGLVEQFF
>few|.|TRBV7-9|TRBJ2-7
TGTGCCAGCAGCTTAGCTTCGGCCTCCTACGAGCAGTACTTC
CASSLASASYEQYF
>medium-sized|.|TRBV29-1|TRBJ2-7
TGCAGCGTTGAAACGGACCTCTCCTACGAGCAGTACTTC
CSVETDLSYEQYF
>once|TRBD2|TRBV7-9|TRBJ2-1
TGTGCCAGCAGGTTAGCCGGGACTAGCGGGGTGAATGAGCAGTTCTTC
CASRLAGTSGVNEQFF
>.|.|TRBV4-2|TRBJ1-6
TGTGCCAGCAGCCAAGTACGGGGTAATCATTCACCCCTCCACTTT
CASSQVRGNHSPLHF
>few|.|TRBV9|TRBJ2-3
TGTGCCAGCAGCTACGCCATGGATAGCACAGATACGCAGTATTTT
CASSYAMDSTDTQYF
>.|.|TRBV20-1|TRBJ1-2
TGCAGTGCTAGTGGGAGACCTACAAACTATGGCTACACCTTC
CSASGRPTNYGYTF
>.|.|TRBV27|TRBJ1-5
TGTGCCAGCAGTGAGAACAGGGTTTTCGATCAGCCCCAGCATTTT
CASSENRVFDQPQHF
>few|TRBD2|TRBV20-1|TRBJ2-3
TGCAGTGCTACAGGACTAGCGGGAGTGGTCGAGACAGATACGCAGTATTTT
CSATGLAGVVETDTQYF
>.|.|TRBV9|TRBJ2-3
TGTGCCAGCAGCGTGGGGCAACAGGACACAGATACGCAGTATTTT
CASSVGQQDTDTQYF
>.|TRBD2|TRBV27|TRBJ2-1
TGTGCCAGCAGGAAAGGGACTAGCGGGATGTATAATGAGCAGTTCTTC
CASRKGTSGMYNEQFF
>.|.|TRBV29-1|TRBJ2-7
TGCAGCGTTGAAAAGGACACTGACTACGAGCAGTACTTC
CSVEKDTDYEQYF
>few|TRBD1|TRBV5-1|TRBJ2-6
TGCGCCAGCAGCTTGTCCCCAGGGACAGCTGCTGGGGCCAACGTCCTGACTTTC
CASSLSPGTAAGANVLTF
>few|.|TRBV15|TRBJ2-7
TGTGCCACCAGCAGAGATAGCGCAGGGGATTTATATGGTTACGAGCAGTACTTC
CATSRDSAGDLYGYEQYF
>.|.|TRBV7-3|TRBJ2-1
TGTGCCAGCAGTGCGGACTTGGACAATGAGCAGTTCTTC
CASSADLDNEQFF
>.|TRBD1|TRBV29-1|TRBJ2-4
TGCAGCTGGCACCGGGACAGCAAAAACATTCAGTACTTC
CSWHRDSKNIQYF
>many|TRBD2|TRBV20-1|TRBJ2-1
TGCAGTGCTAGAGATTCCCAGCGGGAATACACCTACAATGAGCAGTTCTTC
CSARDSQREYTYNEQFF
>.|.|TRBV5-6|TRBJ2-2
TGTGCCAGCAGCTTGAGGCTTGGCGGGGAGCTGTTTTTT
CASSLRLGGELFF
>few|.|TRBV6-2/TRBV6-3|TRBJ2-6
TGTGCCAGCAGTTATGACGGGAGCTATGGGGCCAACGTCCTGACTTTC
CASSYDGSYGANVLTF
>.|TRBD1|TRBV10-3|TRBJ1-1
TGTGCCTCCCAGTATGGGACAGACACTGAAGCTTTCTTT
CASQYGTDTEAFF
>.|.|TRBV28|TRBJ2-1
TGTGCCAGCAGTTTATCGGGCTGGACGAGAGAGGTGCAGTTCTTC
CASSLSGWTREVQFF
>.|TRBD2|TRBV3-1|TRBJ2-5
TGTGCCAGCAGCCCTTCGGGACTAGGAGGAGAGACCCAGTACTTC
CASSPSGLGGETQYF
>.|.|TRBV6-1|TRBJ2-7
TGTGCCAGCAGTGAAGTTGAGAGGACCCGTAGGTTCGAGCAGTACTTC
CASSEVERTRRFEQYF
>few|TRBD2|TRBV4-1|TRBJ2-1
TGCGCCAGCAGCCAGTCACTAGCGGGGCCGGGAAATGAGCAGTTCTTC
CASSQSLAGPGNEQFF
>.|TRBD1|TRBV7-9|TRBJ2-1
TGTGCCAGCAGCCCGGGGGACAGGGGGTCCTACAATGAGCAGTTCTTC
CASSPGDRGSYNEQFF
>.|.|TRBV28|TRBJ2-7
TGTGCCAGCAGTTTATACCCCGAGGCAGGGAACTACGAGCAGTACTTC
CASSLYPEAGNYEQYF
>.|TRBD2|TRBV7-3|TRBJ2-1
TGTGCCAGCAGTATACTAGCGGCCGCCTACAATGAGCAGTTCTTC
CASSILAAAYNEQFF
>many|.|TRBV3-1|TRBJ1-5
TGTGCCAGCAGCCCAGGGGCACAGGGTGGTCAGCCCCAGCATTTT
CASSPGAQGGQPQHF